The 5 T cell receptor beta chains below come from one sample, sequenced in a study of response to subunit inactivated influenza vaccine. Each CDR3 protein gets one entry after TCRdb re-called the RT-PCR reads with MiXCR. Of 500,000 to 600,000 distinct CDR3 sequences in the sample, around 8% were seen once. The sample in question was PBMCs from blood, obtained around 2 years after vaccination. The receptor source for this set is a man in his fifties or sixties who received an inactivated influenza vaccine.

The table lists this clonotype with many counts. This chain connects TRBV29-1 to TRBJ2-1; TRBD2 aligns across 14 bases. The V and J ends lost 7 bases and 0 bases, in that order; junction bases with no gene match: 11. This CDR3 has 18 amino acids. In germline, CDR1 is SQVTM, CDR2 ANQGSEA. This CDR3 reads CSARGLAGVTSSYNEQFF. CDR3 DNA: TGCAGCGCACGGGGACTAGCGGGAGTCACAAGCTCCTACAATGAGCAGTTCTTC.

This clonotype was seen ten or more times. This chain connects TRBV14 to TRBJ2-1; 10 bases map to TRBD2. Germline CDR1 and CDR2: SGHDN and FVKESK. The V and J ends lost 4 bases and 10 bases, in that order; junction bases with no gene match: 4. This CDR3 comprises 13 residues. The CDR3 DNA is TGTGCCAGCAGCCCGGGACTAGCGTTCGAGCAGTTCTTC. Translation gives CASSPGLAFEQFF.

This clonotype came up a few times. V and J are TRBV5-1 and TRBJ1-4; D gene unclear. This CDR3 comprises 15 residues. Germline CDR1 and CDR2: SGHRS and YFSETQ. The V end was cut by 3 bases, the J end by 5 bases, with 14 bases between. Here the CDR3 DNA reads TGCGCCAGCAGCTCGTCTGGAGACCGGAATGAAAAACTGTTTTTT. The encoded protein is CASSSSGDRNEKLFF.

This clonotype came up many times. J is TRBJ2-1 and V is TRBV20-1; no firm D call. Germline V lookup: CDR1 DFQATT, CDR2 SNEGSKA (reference sequence). Deletions cut 4 bases from V and 14 bases from J, with 18 bases between. There are 12 residues in the CDR3. The CDR3 nucleotides are TGCAGTGCTACTTACCATGTCCTTGGTGAGTTCTTC. Protein sequence: CSATYHVLGEFF.

The chain links TRBV10-1 to TRBJ2-1; perhaps TRBD2 as D (6 bases). The CDR3 has 15 residues. Germline V lookup: CDR1 WNHNN, CDR2 SYGVQD (reference sequence). V shed 4 bases and J shed 5 bases, with 15 bases lying between them. The CDR3 DNA is TGCGCCAGCAGTGTATCGGGGGTTCGAGACAATGAGCAGTTCTTC. It translates to CASSVSGVRDNEQFF.